This TCR beta chain was recorded in a study of blood T cell repertoires in COVID-19. In germline, CDR1 is SGHDT, CDR2 YYEEEE. The CDR3 covers 18 residues. V lost 3 bases, J lost 4 bases, and 14 bases stayed unmatched. Per the original methods: The assay estimated nucleated cells by amplifying reference gene primers. Assay used: immunoSEQ multiplex PCR; TCRdb lists only in-frame clones, some missing. Clonal size and the V and J genes are those of that table, whereas D and trimming came from the DNA. The sample yields some 65,000 clones, roughly 92% seen once. This sequence originates from a man between 65 and 80 years old with active COVID-19. The genes are TRBV5-6 and TRBJ2-5; 11 bases match TRBD2. The sequenced sample was peripheral blood. CDR3 residues: CASSSRGLAGGGGETQYF. DNA for the CDR3: TGTGCCAGCAGCTCCCGGGGGCTAGCGGGGGGCGGAGGAGAGACCCAGTACTTC.